This TCR beta chain was found in a study of blood T cells in healthy people across ages. Primed by a sample-barcoded 5' primer and a J-beta primer mix, a second PCR proceeded for 7 to 11 cycles. TCRdb used MiXCR to reprocess the 5' RACE reads, holding one entry per CDR3 protein. The repertoire includes approximately 1,000,000 distinct CDR3 sequences, under 40% of them detected once, and about an eighth sits in the top ten. Germline V gene lookup returns CDR1 SQVTM and CDR2 ANQGSEA. CDR3 length: 15 amino acids. Trimming took 1 base from V and 0 from J, leaving 12 bases between them. This clonotype was found a few times.

This sequence was found in a man between 18 and 35 years old in good health. The sample was blood. The chain employs TRBV29-1 and TRBJ1-1; D perhaps matches TRBD1 (5 bases). CDR3 loop: CSVEGYGGLNTEAFF. CDR3 bases: TGCAGCGTTGAAGGGTATGGGGGATTGAACACTGAAGCTTTCTTT. The full variable domain, with the rest looked up from reference TRBV29-1 and TRBJ1-1, is SAVISQKPSRDICQRGTSLTIQCQVDSQVTMMFWYRQQPGQSLTLIATANQGSEATYESGFVIDKFPISRPNLTFSTLTVSNMSPEDSSIYLCSVEGYGGLNTEAFFGQGTRLTVV.